The clone carrying this T cell receptor (beta chain) has more than one count but fewer than ten. Its matching antigen is unknown. Time point denoted: newly diagnosed GD, antithyroid drugs for less than 3 months. Extracted RNA from PBMCs served as the source of the TCR library. Construction of TCR beta libraries relied on iRepertoire HTBI primers and on Arm-PCR targeting CDR3 regions. Per the original methods: Looking across samples, the authors found roughly 58 TRBV and fewer than 15 TRBJ segments. TCRdb used MiXCR to reprocess the multiplex PCR reads, holding one entry per CDR3 protein. The V and J calls shown here were made by TCRdb, not taken from the authors' results. Here the sample spans about 540,000 distinct CDR3 sequences, roughly 13% being singletons. This entry is derived from a study of regulatory T cells in long-lasting Graves disease. Study-level points and caveats: Rather than thyroid tissue, only peripheral blood underwent study. Authors noted too few samples as a limitation.

V trimming: 6 bases; J trimming: 4 bases; junction bases outside the gene matches: 8. Germline CDR1 is ENHRY and CDR2 is SYGVKD. CDR3 length equals 15 residues. These data also formed part of another study, on T cells in Graves' hyperthyroidism and ophthalmopathy.

V and J are TRBV10-3 and TRBJ2-3, with 9 bases identical to TRBD1. This receptor was taken from a man aged 25 to 40 with Graves disease. Here the sequenced sample was peripheral blood mononuclear cells (PBMCs), taken at new diagnosis, from a patient treated with antithyroid drugs. This CDR3 is CAIRTGQGWADTQYF. CDR3 DNA: TGTGCCATCAGGACGGGACAGGGATGGGCAGATACGCAGTATTTT.